This T cell receptor (beta chain) is from a study of blood T cell repertoires in COVID-19. Across the whole study: T cells, B-cell-depleted T cells, or PBMCs supplied cDNA or gDNA.

Between the trimmed V and J ends, which lost 4 bases and 4 bases, there was a span of 22 bases. Per the germline V gene, CDR1 is MNHNS and CDR2 is SASEGT. This CDR3 is 18 amino acids long. This clone was detected a few times. Those enrolled in Seattle joined during active infection and were followed longitudinally afterward. Method: immunoSEQ multiplex PCR; TCRdb's copy keeps in-frame clones and lacks some. The sample has tens of thousands of clones; around 90% are singletons. Sequenced material: peripheral blood. The sequence derives from a man in his fifties or sixties with COVID-19, enrolled during active disease. V is TRBV6-1 and J is TRBJ1-4, with unresolved D. CDR3 amino acids: CASSARIPARRDNEKLFF. The CDR3 region has the DNA TGTGCCAGCAGTGCCCGTATACCCGCCAGGCGGGATAATGAAAAACTGTTTTTT.